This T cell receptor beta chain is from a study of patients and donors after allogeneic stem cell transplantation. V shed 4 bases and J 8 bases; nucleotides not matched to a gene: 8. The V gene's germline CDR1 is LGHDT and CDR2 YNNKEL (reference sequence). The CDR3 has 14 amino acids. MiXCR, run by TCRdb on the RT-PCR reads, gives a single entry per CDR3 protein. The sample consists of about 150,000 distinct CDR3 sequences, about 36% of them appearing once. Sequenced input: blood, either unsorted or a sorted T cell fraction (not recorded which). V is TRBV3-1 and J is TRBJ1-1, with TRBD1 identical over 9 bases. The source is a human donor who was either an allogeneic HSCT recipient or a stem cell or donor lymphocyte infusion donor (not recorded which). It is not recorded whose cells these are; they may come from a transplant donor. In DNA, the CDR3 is TGTGCCAGCAGCCGCTATGGACAGGGGATAGAAGCTTTCTTT. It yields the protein CASSRYGQGIEAFF.